This is a list of T cell receptor beta chains from one sample in a study of T-cell memory formation after mild COVID-19. TCRdb processed the 5' RACE reads anew with MiXCR; each CDR3 protein has one entry. The sample has some 160,000 distinct CDR3 sequences, 10% to 15% seen once. Material for sequencing was PBMCs or a T cell subset sorted from them (not recorded which). Source of these receptors: a man aged 18-30 years who had mild COVID-19 (a few samples of this study predate the infection). Cell type and time point are not known. Each CDR3 is given with its conserved first and last residue. Each record gives: D gene, clone size, V gene, CDR3 protein. The D gene is left open where the match is weak. The listing skips clone size in some rows; elsewhere it reads once, few, many or a size class.

D gene: .; clone size: .; V gene: TRBV7-9; CDR3 protein: CAASRVGAAYGYTF
D gene: .; clone size: few; V gene: TRBV5-1; CDR3 protein: CASSTYGGDTQYF
D gene: .; clone size: .; V gene: TRBV11-2; CDR3 protein: CASSTVQGGRRGYTF
D gene: .; clone size: .; V gene: TRBV11-2; CDR3 protein: CATPTGPTQETQYF
D gene: .; clone size: few; V gene: TRBV24-1; CDR3 protein: CATSDPGRNNEQFF
D gene: .; clone size: many; V gene: TRBV4-1; CDR3 protein: CASSQVNRVVEAFF
D gene: TRBD1; clone size: .; V gene: TRBV20-1; CDR3 protein: CSARVTVGRQGNTGELFF
D gene: .; clone size: .; V gene: TRBV5-5; CDR3 protein: CASSPAWLREKLFF
D gene: .; clone size: few; V gene: TRBV5-1; CDR3 protein: CASSRSRVTAGELFF
D gene: .; clone size: few; V gene: TRBV4-3; CDR3 protein: CASSRAEGVEETQYF
D gene: TRBD2; clone size: many; V gene: TRBV5-1; CDR3 protein: CASSLRRESYNEQFF
D gene: TRBD2; clone size: .; V gene: TRBV4-3; CDR3 protein: CASSQGSGRGQETQYF
D gene: .; clone size: .; V gene: TRBV29-1; CDR3 protein: CSVERTEGGEQYF
D gene: TRBD1; clone size: few; V gene: TRBV6-2/TRBV6-3; CDR3 protein: CASRRAGQGASWRETQYF
D gene: .; clone size: many; V gene: TRBV27; CDR3 protein: CASSLTGLYGYTF